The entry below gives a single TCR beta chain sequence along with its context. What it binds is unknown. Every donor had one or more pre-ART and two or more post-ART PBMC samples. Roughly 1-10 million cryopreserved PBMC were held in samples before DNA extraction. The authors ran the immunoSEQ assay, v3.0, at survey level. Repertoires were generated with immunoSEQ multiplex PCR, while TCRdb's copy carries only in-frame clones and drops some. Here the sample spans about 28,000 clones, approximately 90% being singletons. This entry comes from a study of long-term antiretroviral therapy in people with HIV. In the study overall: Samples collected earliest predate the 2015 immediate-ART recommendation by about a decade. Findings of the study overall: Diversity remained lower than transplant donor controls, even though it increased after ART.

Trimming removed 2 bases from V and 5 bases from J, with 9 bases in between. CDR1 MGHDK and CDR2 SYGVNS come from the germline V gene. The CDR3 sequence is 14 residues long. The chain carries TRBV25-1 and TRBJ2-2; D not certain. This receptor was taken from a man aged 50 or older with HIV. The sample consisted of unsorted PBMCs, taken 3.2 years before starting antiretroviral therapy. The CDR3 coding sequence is TGTGCCAGCAGTGAACTCCTGTATACCGGGGAGCTGTTTTTT. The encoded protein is CASSELLYTGELFF. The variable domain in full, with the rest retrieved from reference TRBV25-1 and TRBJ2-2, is EADIYQTPRYLVIGTGKKITLECSQTMGHDKMYWYQQDPGMELHLIHYSYGVNSTEKGDLSSESTVSRIRTEHFPLTLESARPSHTSQYLCASSELLYTGELFFGEGSRLTVL.